This is a list of T cell receptor beta chains from one sample in a study of OX40 agonist ivuxolimab in advanced cancers. Generated by immunoSEQ multiplex PCR, the TCRdb table keeps only in-frame clones and is missing some. Among roughly 60,000 clones, roughly 80% were seen once, and the ten largest hold 2% to 2.5%. Sample: CD4+ or CD8+ T cells sorted from blood, taken in a trial of the OX40 agonist ivuxolimab. The receptor set was obtained from an adult with an advanced solid tumor such as melanoma, head and neck, liver or kidney cancer. CDR3s include the opening cysteine and the closing phenylalanine or tryptophan. D genes are given only for firm matches. Some rows have no size entry. The others give once, few or many, or a class for an expanded clone.

TRBV10-3	once	-	TRBJ1-1	TGTGCCATCGGTTATGACCCGGGCGAAGCTTTCTTT	CAIGYDPGEAFF
TRBV2	-	-	TRBJ2-3	TGTGCCAGCAGCACCGACGGAGCTAGCACAGATACGCAGTATTTT	CASSTDGASTDTQYF
TRBV7-7	-	TRBD1	TRBJ2-7	TGTGCTAGCAGCTCCGGGACAGGTGGGGGCTACGAGCAGTACTTC	CASSSGTGGGYEQYF
TRBV18	-	-	TRBJ2-4	TGTGCCAGCTCACCCCGGGAGTTTGCCAAAAACATTCAGTACTTC	CASSPREFAKNIQYF
TRBV10-3	-	-	TRBJ2-2	TGTGCCATCAGTGATTGGGGTAGGAACACCGGGGAGCTGTTTTTT	CAISDWGRNTGELFF
TRBV11-3	-	-	TRBJ1-1	TGTGCCAGCAGCTTAGTATCAGGCACTGAAGCTTTCTTT	CASSLVSGTEAFF
TRBV27	-	-	TRBJ2-2	TGTGCCAGAACTGTAGCGGTGCCGAACACCGGGGAGCTGTTTTTT	CARTVAVPNTGELFF
TRBV7-9	-	-	TRBJ2-5	TGTGCCAGCAGCCCATCCCCACCCGAAGCCAAGACCCAGTACTTC	CASSPSPPEAKTQYF
TRBV19	-	TRBD2	TRBJ2-1	TGTGCCAGTACCCCGTCGGGACTAGCCCCCTACAATGAGCAGTTCTTC	CASTPSGLAPYNEQFF
TRBV11-2	-	-	TRBJ2-3	TGTGCCAGCACCTCACAGGCTAGGAGCACAGATACGCAGTATTTT	CASTSQARSTDTQYF
TRBV7-9	once	-	TRBJ2-7	TGTGCCAGCAGCTTAGTGGGGAAGGAAGGTTCGATCTACGAGCAGTACTTC	CASSLVGKEGSIYEQYF
TRBV19	-	-	TRBJ1-1	TGTGCCAGTAGCAAAGAAAGGGGCACTGAAGCTTTCTTT	CASSKERGTEAFF
TRBV28	-	-	TRBJ2-6	TGTGCCAGCAGCGGACCGGGAAGCTCTGGGGCCAACGTCCTGACTTTC	CASSGPGSSGANVLTF
TRBV13	-	-	TRBJ2-4	TGTGCCAGCAGCTCGTCCGGGACAACAGCATACATTCAGTACTTC	CASSSSGTTAYIQYF
TRBV6-1	-	-	TRBJ1-1	TGTGCCAGCAGTGCGTTTCACACTGAAGCTTTCTTT	CASSAFHTEAFF
TRBV6-1	-	TRBD1	TRBJ2-7	TGTGCCAGCAATTATGTGGGACAGGCGCCCTACGAGCAGTACTTC	CASNYVGQAPYEQYF
TRBV6-5	-	TRBD1	TRBJ1-5	TGTGCCAGCAGGACAGGGGTCGGTCAGCCCCAGCATTTT	CASRTGVGQPQHF